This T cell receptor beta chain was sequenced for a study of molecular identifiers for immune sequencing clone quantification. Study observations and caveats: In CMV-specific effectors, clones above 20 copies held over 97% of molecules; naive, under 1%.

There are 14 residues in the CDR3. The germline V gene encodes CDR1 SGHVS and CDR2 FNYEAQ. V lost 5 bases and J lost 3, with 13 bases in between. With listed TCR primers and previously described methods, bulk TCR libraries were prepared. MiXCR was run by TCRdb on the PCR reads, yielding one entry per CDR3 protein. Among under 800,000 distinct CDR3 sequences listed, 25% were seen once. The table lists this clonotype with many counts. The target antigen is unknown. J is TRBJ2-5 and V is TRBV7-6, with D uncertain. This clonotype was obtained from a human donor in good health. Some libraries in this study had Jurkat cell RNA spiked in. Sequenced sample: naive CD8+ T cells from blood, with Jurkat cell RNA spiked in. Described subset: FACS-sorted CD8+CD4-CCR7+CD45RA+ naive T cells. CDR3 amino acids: CASSPDFGEETQYF. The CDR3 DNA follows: TGTGCCAGCAGCCCCGATTTTGGGGAAGAGACCCAGTACTTC.